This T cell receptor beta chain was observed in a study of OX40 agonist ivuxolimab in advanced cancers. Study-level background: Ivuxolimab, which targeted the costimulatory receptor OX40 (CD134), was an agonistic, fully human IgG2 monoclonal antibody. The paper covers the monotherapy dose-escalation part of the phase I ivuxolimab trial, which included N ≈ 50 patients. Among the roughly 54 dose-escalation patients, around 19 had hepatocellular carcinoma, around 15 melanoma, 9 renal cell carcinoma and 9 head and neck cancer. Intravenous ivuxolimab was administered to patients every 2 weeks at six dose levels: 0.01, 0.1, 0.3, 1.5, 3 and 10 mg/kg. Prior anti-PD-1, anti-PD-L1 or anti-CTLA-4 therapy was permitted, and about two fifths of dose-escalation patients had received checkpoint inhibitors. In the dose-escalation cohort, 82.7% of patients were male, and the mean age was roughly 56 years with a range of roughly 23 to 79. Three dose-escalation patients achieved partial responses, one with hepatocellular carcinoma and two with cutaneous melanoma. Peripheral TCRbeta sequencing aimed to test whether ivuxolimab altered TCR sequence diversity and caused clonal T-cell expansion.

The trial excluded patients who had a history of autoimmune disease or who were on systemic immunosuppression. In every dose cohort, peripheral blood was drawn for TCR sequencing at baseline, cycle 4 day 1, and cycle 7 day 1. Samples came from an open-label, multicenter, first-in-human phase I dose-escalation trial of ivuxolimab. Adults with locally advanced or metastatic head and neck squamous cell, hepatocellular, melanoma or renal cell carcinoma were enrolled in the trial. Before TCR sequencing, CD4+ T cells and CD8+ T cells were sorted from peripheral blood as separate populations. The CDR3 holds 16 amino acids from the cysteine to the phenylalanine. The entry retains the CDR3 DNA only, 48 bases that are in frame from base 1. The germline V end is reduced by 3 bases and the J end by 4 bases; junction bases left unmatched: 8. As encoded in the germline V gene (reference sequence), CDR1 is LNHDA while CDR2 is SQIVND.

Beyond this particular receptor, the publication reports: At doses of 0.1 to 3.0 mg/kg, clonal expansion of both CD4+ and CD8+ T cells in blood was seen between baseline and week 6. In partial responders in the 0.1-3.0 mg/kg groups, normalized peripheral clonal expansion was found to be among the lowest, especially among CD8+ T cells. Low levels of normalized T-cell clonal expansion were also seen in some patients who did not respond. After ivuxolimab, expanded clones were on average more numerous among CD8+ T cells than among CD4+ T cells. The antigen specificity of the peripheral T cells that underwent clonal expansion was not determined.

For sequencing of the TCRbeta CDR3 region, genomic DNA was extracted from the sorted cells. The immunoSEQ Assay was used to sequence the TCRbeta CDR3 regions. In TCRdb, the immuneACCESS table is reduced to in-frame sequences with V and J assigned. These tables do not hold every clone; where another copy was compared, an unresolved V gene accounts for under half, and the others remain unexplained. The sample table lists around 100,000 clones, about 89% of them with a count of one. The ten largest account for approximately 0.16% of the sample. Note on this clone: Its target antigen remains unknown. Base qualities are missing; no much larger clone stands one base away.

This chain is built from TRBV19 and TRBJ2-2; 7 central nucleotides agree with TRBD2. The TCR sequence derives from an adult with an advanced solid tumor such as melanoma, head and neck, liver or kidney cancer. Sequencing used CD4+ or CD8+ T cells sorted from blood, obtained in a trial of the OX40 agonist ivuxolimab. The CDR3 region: CASSMIAGALTGELFF. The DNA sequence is TGTGCCAGTAGTATGATCGCGGGAGCCCTCACCGGGGAGCTGTTTTTT.